This entry features one T cell receptor (beta chain) sequence. The data were obtained in a study of control samples from healthy donors and cancer patients. The assay was immunoSEQ multiplex PCR, and TCRdb's table has in-frame clones only and misses some. Counted here are roughly 150,000 clones, 93% occurring once; the ten biggest clones make up 5.8%. This clonotype originated in a man aged 18 to 30 in good health. Sequencing was carried out using blood.

The CDR3, as DNA: TGTGCCAGCAGTCCGGGACGGCCCCATCAGCCCCAGCATTTT. Translating it yields CASSPGRPHQPQHF. The gene calls are TRBV27 and TRBJ1-5; a possible D gene is TRBD1 (5 bases). The V end lost 5 bases, the J end lost 5 bases, and 13 bases lay between the germline ends. The CDR3 covers 14 residues. CDR1 MNHEY and CDR2 SMNVEV come from the germline V gene (reference sequence).